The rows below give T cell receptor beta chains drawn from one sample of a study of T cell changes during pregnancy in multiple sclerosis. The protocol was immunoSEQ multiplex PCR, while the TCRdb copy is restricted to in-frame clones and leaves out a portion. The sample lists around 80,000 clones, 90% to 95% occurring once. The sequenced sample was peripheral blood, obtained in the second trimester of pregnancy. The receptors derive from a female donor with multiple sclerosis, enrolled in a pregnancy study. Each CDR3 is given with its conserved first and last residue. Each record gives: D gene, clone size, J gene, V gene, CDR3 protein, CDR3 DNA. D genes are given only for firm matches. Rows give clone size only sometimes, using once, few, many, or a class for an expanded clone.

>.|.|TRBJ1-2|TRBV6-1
CASSELEGNYGYTF
TGTGCCAGCAGTGAATTGGAGGGGAACTATGGCTACACCTTC
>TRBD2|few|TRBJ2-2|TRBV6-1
CASSEVAGGTGELFF
TGTGCCAGCAGTGAGGTAGCGGGAGGGACCGGGGAGCTGTTTTTT
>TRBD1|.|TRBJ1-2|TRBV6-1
CASSAGQGNYGYTF
TGTGCCAGCAGTGCTGGACAGGGGAACTATGGCTACACCTTC
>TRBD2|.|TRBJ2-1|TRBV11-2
CASSSSGFSYNEQFF
TGTGCCAGCAGTTCTAGCGGTTTCTCCTACAATGAGCAGTTCTTC
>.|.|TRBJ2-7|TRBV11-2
CASSPGAGGLYEQYF
TGTGCCAGCAGCCCGGGGGCAGGGGGGCTTTACGAGCAGTACTTC
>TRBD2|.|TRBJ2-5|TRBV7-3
CASSAGTSGRETQYF
TGTGCCAGCAGCGCCGGGACTAGCGGGAGAGAGACCCAGTACTTC
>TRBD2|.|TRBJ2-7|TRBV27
CASSSSSGSRQYF
TGTGCCAGCAGTTCCTCTAGCGGCAGTCGGCAGTACTTC
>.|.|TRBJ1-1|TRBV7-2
CASSLRTDRGANTEAFF
TGTGCCAGCAGCCTGCGGACAGATCGGGGGGCGAACACTGAAGCTTTCTTT
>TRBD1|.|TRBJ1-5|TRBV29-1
CSVRTGGRNQPQHF
TGCAGCGTTCGGACAGGGGGACGCAATCAGCCCCAGCATTTT
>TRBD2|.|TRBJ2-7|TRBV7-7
CASSPGTSGRNEQYF
TGTGCCAGCAGCCCCGGGACTAGCGGGAGGAACGAGCAGTACTTC
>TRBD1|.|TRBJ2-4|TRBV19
CASSGDRALAKNIQYF
TGTGCCAGTAGTGGGGACAGGGCCCTAGCCAAAAACATTCAGTACTTC
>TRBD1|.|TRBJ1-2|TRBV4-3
CASSQDSTGGPYGYTF
TGCGCCAGCAGCCAAGACTCGACAGGGGGCCCCTATGGCTACACCTTC
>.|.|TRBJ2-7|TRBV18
CASSPPGGSEQYF
TGTGCCAGCTCACCTCCCGGAGGGAGCGAGCAGTACTTC
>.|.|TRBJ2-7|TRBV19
CASSIPGNPVEQYF
TGTGCCAGTAGTATTCCAGGCAATCCGGTCGAGCAGTACTTC
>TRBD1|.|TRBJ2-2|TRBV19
CASRLNRDSVNTGELFF
TGTGCCAGTAGACTAAACCGGGACAGCGTGAACACCGGGGAGCTGTTTTTT
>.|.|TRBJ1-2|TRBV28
CASSRDIYGYTF
TGTGCCAGCAGCCGCGACATCTATGGCTACACCTTC
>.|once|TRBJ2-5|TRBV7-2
CASSLGTKETQYF
TGTGCCAGCAGCTTAGGGACTAAAGAGACCCAGTACTTC
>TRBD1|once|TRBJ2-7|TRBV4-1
CASSQGQGDSYEQYF
TGCGCCAGCAGCCAAGGACAGGGGGATTCCTACGAGCAGTACTTC